This T cell receptor (beta chain) emerged from a study of cytomegalovirus exposure and HLA in healthy donors (dated 2017 in TCRdb). A note on the overall study: An earlier analysis of more than 550 of the donors reported 276 Gb of sequence data and 117 million unique TCR beta sequences obtained from around 170 million T cells. High-throughput TCR immunosequencing, statistical association of individual TCRs with disease status, and machine learning were combined to predict cytomegalovirus infection status. Five DR-DQ haplotypes were treated as single units for association and clustering because of strong linkage in the cohort. Approximately 310 gigabases of sequencing data and around 90 million unique TCR sequences made up an early release that covered approximately 620 HLA-typed donors. HLA typing covered class I and class II loci at four-digit resolution. Genome-wide SNP genotypes for about three fifths of the roughly 670 donors were used in a later genetic analysis, which treated that subset as a discovery cohort. The T cell repertoires of some 670 subjects were profiled by immunosequencing and related to cytomegalovirus serostatus. Rather than using new phenotypic data, the later analysis identified candidate immune exposures from TCR beta sequences and from how often those sequences occurred across donors. In addition to the first cohort of several hundred subjects, a separate validation cohort of approximately 110 different subjects was used. To decide whether each TCR beta V gene segment behaved as functional or pseudogenic, an earlier analysis of approximately 600 of the donors relied on high-throughput TCR beta sequencing. Across under 500 genotyped donors of the cohort, an average of about 250,000 unique TCR beta nucleotide sequences per donor were sequenced, and around 19% of those sequences were non-productive. Typing coverage varied by locus: 629-630 donors for A, B, C, DRB1 and DQB1; more than 500 for DQA1; about 570 for DPA1; 400 to 480 for DPB1. The aim of the study was to test whether cataloging public T cell receptors could identify signatures of past pathogen exposure. All discovery cohort repertoires had been generated using a single sequencing platform. A later analysis re-analyzed previously published TCR beta repertoires from hundreds of donors and added high-resolution HLA genotyping to study TCR occurrence patterns. Donor age, sex, ethnicity and CMV serostatus were compiled alongside the repertoire data. Of the 300 to 450 genotyped donors, 80% to 90% were placed in the genetic ancestry cluster associated with self-reported Caucasian donors. Study-level results and caveats: Compared with the approximately 670-donor mean, donors in an Asian-associated ancestry cluster had fewer N-insertions in productive TCRs, according to a later genetic analysis. A total of roughly 160 TCR beta chains were listed by the study as associated with cytomegalovirus. In a later analysis, about 17,000 TCR beta sequences were associated with specific HLA alleles at a false discovery rate of 0.05. Most TCR sequences were observed very rarely across donors, whereas some public TCRs were present in many individuals. Three of the identified cytomegalovirus-associated TCR beta chains were confirmed in vitro to be specific for cytomegalovirus antigens. In a later analysis, the rate of TCR association differed among HLA loci, with DRB1 alleles having the most associated TCRs and HLA-C alleles having the fewest. V-gene and J-gene trimming of TCR beta chains was associated with a missense DCLRE1C variant in a later genetic analysis, and the association was replicated in an independent cohort. In a later analysis, HLA-associated TCR beta chains showed more clonal expansion and lower generation probabilities than non-associated chains that were equally common. Strong co-occurrence of HLA alleles, especially DR and DQ, made assigning TCR associations to individual alleles difficult. Linkage disequilibrium might explain the correlated functional status among segregating V segments, but an unknown experimental factor could not be ruled out. The authors suggested that the approach could potentially be extended to other disease states and immunological phenotypes. A cluster of highly shared sequence variants was judged likely to be a technical artifact of the sequencing pipeline. Seventeen rarely observed V segments, including chromosome 9 orphons, were excluded from the earlier analysis of about 610 of the donors because counts were too low. Because HLA typing was unavailable for some donors at each locus, only the typed subset was used in association tests. Sequencing depth was assumed to be roughly uniform across donors in the presence/absence analyses, though that assumption may not hold. CMV serostatus was the only immune exposure information available for the cohort. In a later analysis, most CMV-associated TCR beta chains were found to appear HLA-restricted, with HLA associations seemingly driven largely by CMV exposure. In an earlier analysis of more than 500 of the donors, most TCR beta V segments appeared in productive rearrangements about 87% or about 30% of the time, broadly matching IMGT annotations. The 87-base-pair reads could not distinguish some IMGT-functional V segments, including TRBV6-2 and TRBV6-3, so those segments were excluded. A further reported finding was that TCR beta sequences accurately predicted the HLA-A and HLA-B alleles for most subjects in the first cohort. This cohort had only TCR beta chains sequenced, and the lack of alpha or paired-chain data limited which features could be detected. In both the original and validation cohorts, the classifier was reported to diagnose cytomegalovirus status with high specificity and sensitivity. A later analysis reported that several top co-occurrence clusters appeared linked to parvovirus B19, influenza, CMV and Epstein-Barr virus.

The protocol used for the library was the immunoSEQ multiplex PCR assay. The multiplex PCR relied on a mix of 60 forward primers for TCR Vbeta segments and 13 reverse primers for TCR Jbeta segments. Amplification of the CDR3 region of rearranged TCR beta genes was performed with a multiplex PCR assay on genomic DNA. The amplified TCR beta libraries were sequenced on the Illumina HiSeq System as 87-base-pair reads. Per the authors' processing: Across the 500 to 700 repertoires, a later analysis counted tens of millions of unique TCR beta chains, around 11 million of which were shared by at least two donors. To remove PCR and sequencing errors, raw reads were error-corrected and collapsed into unique sequences using a nearest-neighbor algorithm that merged closely related sequences. Alignment of CDR3 sequences to IMGT reference sequences was used to assign V, D and J gene segments. For a sequence to be retained, at least a six-nucleotide match to both a V gene segment and a J gene segment was required. Rearrangements were called productive when the CDR3 lacked stop codons and stayed in frame with V and J; all others were non-productive. Following IMGT convention, CDR3 was defined as the stretch from the second conserved V-encoded cysteine to the conserved J-encoded phenylalanine. The earlier analysis of about 530 of the donors excluded any sequence lacking an unambiguous match to a single V gene segment. An earlier analysis of about 590 of the donors classified V segments as functional when productive rearrangements were above 56.7% and as segregating when the standard deviation between donors was above 5%. A statistical classification framework was built for diagnosing cytomegalovirus status from the catalog of TCR beta chain sequences. In a later analysis, V and J genes were assigned by comparing TCR nucleotide sequences against IMGT/GENE-DB human TR gene sequences. A later analysis assigned CDR3 sequences and most-parsimonious VDJ recombination scenarios with the TCRdist pipeline. In a later analysis, each TCR beta chain was defined by its CDR3 amino acid sequence together with its V-gene family, and reads lacking a unique V-gene family were excluded. A later analysis removed several hundred highly shared, low-generation-probability nucleotide sequences to deal with suspected cross-contamination and a sequencing artifact. In a later analysis, a clonal expansion index was calculated for each public chain from normalized within-repertoire ranks of inferred template counts. Generation probabilities in a later analysis came from a VDJ recombination model fitted to out-of-frame rearrangements, and those results were checked against IGoR. In a later analysis, TCR-TCR, TCR-HLA and TCR-CMV co-occurrence was scored with hypergeometric tests, and a repertoire-size bias correction was applied to TCR pairs. False discovery rates were estimated in a later analysis by permuting HLA or CMV assignments 20 times. In a later analysis, co-occurring TCRs were grouped using DBSCAN, with TCRdist sequence similarity added in when clustering inside HLA-allele-positive subsets. Co-occurrence clustering excluded repertoires with fewer than 30,000 or more than 120,000 public chains, plus five with anomalous nucleotide sharing. This is the immuneACCESS table as TCRdb keeps it, with only in-frame sequences that have V and J called. A part of the clones is gone; compared with another copy, unresolved V genes explain less than half, and the rest is unexplained. Clonal size and the V and J genes are those of that table, whereas D and trimming came from the DNA. Within this sample are about 100,000 clones, with under 80% of them counted one time only. Roughly 7.7% of the sample belongs to the ten largest clones.

The cohort consisted of 650 to 850 healthy bone marrow donors. All cohort members were sampled while nominally healthy, although unrecorded immune exposures were likely present. The donor was CMV seropositive and was included in the group of 250 to 300 seropositive cohort members. A peripheral blood sample was provided by each donor, and peripheral blood mononuclear cells were used for TCR beta sequencing. The Qiagen DNeasy Blood Extraction Kit was used to extract genomic DNA from the blood cell samples. Clipping removes 3 bases from V and 0 bases from J, with 8 as the unmatched junction base count. Spanning cysteine to phenylalanine, the CDR3 consists of 17 amino acids. Just CDR3 DNA is preserved here, 51 bases in frame from base 1. For CDR1 and CDR2, the germline V gene lists SGDLS and YYNGEE. A remark on this clone: Its cognate antigen has yet to be identified. Per-base quality was not reported, and no clone a single base away is much larger than it.

The sequence was collected from a man aged 40-55 years in good health and CMV-seropositive. This sequence uses TRBV9 and TRBJ2-3; 9 central bases correspond to TRBD2. The sequenced material came from PBMCs. Here is the DNA: TGTGCCAGCAGCGGAGGAGCGGGAGGCTCTAGCACAGATACGCAGTATTTT. The resulting protein is CASSGGAGGSSTDTQYF. The full variable domain, completed from the reference TRBV9 and TRBJ2-3 proteins outside the CDR3, reads DSGVTQTPKHLITATGQRVTLRCSPRSGDLSVYWYQQSLDQGLQFLIQYYNGEERAKGNILERFSAQQFPDLHSELNLSSLELGDSALYFCASSGGAGGSSTDTQYFGPGTRLTVL.